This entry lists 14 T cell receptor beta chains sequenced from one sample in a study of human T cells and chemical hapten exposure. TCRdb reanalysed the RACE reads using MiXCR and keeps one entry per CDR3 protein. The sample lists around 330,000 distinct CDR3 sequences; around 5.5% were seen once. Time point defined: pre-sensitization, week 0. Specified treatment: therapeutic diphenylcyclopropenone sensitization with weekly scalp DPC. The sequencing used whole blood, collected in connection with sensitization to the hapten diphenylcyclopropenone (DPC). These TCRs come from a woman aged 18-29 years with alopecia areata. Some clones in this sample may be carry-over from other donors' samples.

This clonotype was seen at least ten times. The CDR3 nucleotides read TGCAGCGCCCAGCGACAGACCCAAGAGACCCAGTACTTC. It is translated as CSAQRQTQETQYF. The chain recombines TRBV29-1 with TRBJ2-5; maybe TRBD1 (5 bases). The CDR3 sequence is 13 residues long. V lost 7 bases, J lost 1 base, and 13 bases lay in between. CDR1 and CDR2 (germline): SQVTM, ANQGSEA.

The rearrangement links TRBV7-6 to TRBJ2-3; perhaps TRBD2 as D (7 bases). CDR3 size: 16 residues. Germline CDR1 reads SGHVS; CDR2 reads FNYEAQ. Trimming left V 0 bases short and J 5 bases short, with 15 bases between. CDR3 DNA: TGTGCCAGCAGCTTAGCGGGGGGGCGCCCCGGAGATACGCAGTATTTT. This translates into CASSLAGGRPGDTQYF.

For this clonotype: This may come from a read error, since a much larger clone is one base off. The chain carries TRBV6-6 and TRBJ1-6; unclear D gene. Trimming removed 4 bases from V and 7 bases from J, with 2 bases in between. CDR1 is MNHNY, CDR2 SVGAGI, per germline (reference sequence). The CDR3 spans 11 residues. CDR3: CASSWNSPLHF. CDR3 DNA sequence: TGTGCCAGCAGTTGGAATTCACCCCTCCACTTT.

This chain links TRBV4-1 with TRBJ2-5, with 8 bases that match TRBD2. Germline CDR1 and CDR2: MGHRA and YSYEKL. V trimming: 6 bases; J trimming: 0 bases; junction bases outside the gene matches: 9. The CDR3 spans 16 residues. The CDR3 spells CASSRVSGTYQETQYF. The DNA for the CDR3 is TGCGCCAGCAGTCGCGTTAGCGGGACGTACCAAGAGACCCAGTACTTC.

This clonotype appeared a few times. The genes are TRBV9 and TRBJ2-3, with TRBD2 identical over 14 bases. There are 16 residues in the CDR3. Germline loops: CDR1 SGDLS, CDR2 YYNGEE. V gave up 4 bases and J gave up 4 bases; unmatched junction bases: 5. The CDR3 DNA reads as TGTGCCAGCAGCCAAAGACTAGCGGGGGGGTCAGATACGCAGTATTTT. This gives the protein CASSQRLAGGSDTQYF.

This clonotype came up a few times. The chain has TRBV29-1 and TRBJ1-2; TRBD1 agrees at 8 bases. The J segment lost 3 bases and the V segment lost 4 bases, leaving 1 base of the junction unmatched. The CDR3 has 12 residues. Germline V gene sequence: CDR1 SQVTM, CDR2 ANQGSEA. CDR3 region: CSVAGGDYGYTF. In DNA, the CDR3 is TGCAGCGTTGCAGGGGGCGACTATGGCTACACCTTC.

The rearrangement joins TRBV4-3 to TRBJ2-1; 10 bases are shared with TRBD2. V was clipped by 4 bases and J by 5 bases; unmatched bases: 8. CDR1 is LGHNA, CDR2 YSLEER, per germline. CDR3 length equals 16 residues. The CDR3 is CASSRILAGLHNEQFF. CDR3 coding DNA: TGCGCCAGCAGCCGGATACTAGCGGGGCTCCACAATGAGCAGTTCTTC.

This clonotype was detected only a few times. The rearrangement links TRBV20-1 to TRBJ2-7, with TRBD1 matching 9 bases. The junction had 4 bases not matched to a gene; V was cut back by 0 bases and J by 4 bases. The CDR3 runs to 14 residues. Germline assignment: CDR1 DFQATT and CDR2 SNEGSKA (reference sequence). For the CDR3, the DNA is TGCAGTGCTAGAGAGAGGGACAGGGAATACGAGCAGTACTTC. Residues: CSARERDREYEQYF.

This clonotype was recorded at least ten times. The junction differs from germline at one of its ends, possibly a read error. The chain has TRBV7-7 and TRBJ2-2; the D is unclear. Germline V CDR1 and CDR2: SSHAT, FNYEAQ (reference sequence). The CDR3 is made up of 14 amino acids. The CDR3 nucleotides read TGTGCTAGCAGCTTCTCACAGTCCACCGGGGAGCTGTTTTTT. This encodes CASSFSQSTGELFF.

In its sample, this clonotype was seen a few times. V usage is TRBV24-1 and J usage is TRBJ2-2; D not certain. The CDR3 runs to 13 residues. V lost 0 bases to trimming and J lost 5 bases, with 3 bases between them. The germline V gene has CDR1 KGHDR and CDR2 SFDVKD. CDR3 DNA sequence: TGTGCCACCAGTGATTTGCAGACCGGGGAGCTGTTTTTT. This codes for CATSDLQTGELFF.

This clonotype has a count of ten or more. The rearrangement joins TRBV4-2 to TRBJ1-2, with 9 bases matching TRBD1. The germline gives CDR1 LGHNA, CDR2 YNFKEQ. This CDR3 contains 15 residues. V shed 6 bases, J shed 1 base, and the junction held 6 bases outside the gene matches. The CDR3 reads CASSLGTGNNYGYTF. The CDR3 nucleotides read TGTGCCAGCAGTCTTGGGACAGGGAATAACTATGGCTACACCTTC.

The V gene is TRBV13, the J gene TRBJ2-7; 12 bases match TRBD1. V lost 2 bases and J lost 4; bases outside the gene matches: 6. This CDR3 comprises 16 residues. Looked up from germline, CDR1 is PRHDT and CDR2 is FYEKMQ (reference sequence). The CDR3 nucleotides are TGTGCCAGCAGCTTAACCGGGACAGGGGGCCGGTACGAGCAGTACTTC. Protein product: CASSLTGTGGRYEQYF.

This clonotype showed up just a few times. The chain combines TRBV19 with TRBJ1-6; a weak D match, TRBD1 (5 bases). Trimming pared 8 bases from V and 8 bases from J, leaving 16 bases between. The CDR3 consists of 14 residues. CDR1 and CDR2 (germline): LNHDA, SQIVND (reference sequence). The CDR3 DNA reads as TGTGCCAGTGCCCGGGGCAGCAGGGATTCACCCCTCCACTTT. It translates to CASARGSRDSPLHF.

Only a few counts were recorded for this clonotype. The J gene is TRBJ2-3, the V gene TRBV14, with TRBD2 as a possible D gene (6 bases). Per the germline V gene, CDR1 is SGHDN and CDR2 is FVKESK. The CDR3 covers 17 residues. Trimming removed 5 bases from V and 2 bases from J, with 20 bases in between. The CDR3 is CASSVRDSPSLTDTQYF. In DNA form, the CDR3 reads TGTGCCAGCAGCGTTCGGGACTCCCCGTCCCTCACAGATACGCAGTATTTT.